These 29 T cell receptor beta chains share one sample of origin, sequenced in a study of blood T cell repertoires in COVID-19. The repertoire was sequenced with immunoSEQ multiplex PCR; TCRdb's copy has only in-frame clones and lacks some. In the table there are 100,000 to 150,000 clones, about 88% of which are singletons. The specimen sequenced was peripheral blood. Receptors were obtained from a woman older than 75 with acute or convalescent COVID-19.

The gene calls are TRBV5-6 and TRBJ1-1; the D gene is possibly TRBD1 (5 bases). The germline V gene encodes CDR1 SGHDT and CDR2 YYEEEE. Trimming shortened V by 3 bases and J by 2 bases, and 11 bases separated the two germline ends. CDR3 length: 14 residues. The CDR3 sequence is CASSSRARNTEAFF. CDR3 coding DNA: TGTGCCAGCAGCTCCAGGGCGAGAAACACTGAAGCTTTCTTT.

This clone was seen at least ten times. This chain uses TRBV5-8 with TRBJ1-2; weak D call: TRBD1 (6 bases). V was shortened by 2 bases and J by 2 bases, with 7 bases between the two germline ends. The germline V gene encodes CDR1 SGHTS and CDR2 YDEGEE. The CDR3 loop spans 13 amino acids. In DNA form, the CDR3 reads TGTGCCAGCAGCTTCACAGGGAACTATGGCTACACCTTC. Translating it yields CASSFTGNYGYTF.

This sequence joins TRBV29-1 and TRBJ2-5; 9 nucleotides align to TRBD2. With 4 bases clipped from V and 0 bases from J, the junction kept 6 bases outside the gene matches. The germline gives CDR1 SQVTM, CDR2 ANQGSEA. The CDR3 is 15 residues long. This chain's CDR3 is CSVGGSGGYQETQYF. The CDR3 DNA follows: TGCAGCGTTGGGGGTAGCGGGGGCTACCAAGAGACCCAGTACTTC. Together with reference TRBV29-1 and TRBJ2-5, the CDR3 gives the full variable domain: SAVISQKPSRDICQRGTSLTIQCQVDSQVTMMFWYRQQPGQSLTLIATANQGSEATYESGFVIDKFPISRPNLTFSTLTVSNMSPEDSSIYLCSVGGSGGYQETQYFGPGTRLLVL.

This chain uses TRBV11-2 with TRBJ2-1, with D possibly TRBD2 on 6 matching bases. Germline-derived CDR1 and CDR2 are SGHAT and FQNNGV. V lost 2 bases and J 0 bases, leaving 8 bases between the germline ends. CDR3 length: 15 residues. The CDR3 DNA reads as TGTGCCAGCAGCTTATTCGGGGGCTCCTACAATGAGCAGTTCTTC. It encodes CASSLFGGSYNEQFF.

The J gene is TRBJ1-3, the V gene TRBV9; D unclear. The germline V gene encodes CDR1 SGDLS and CDR2 YYNGEE. The CDR3 consists of 16 residues. The ends were cut back, 4 bases at V and 8 bases at J, with 22 bases in the middle. The CDR3 nucleotides are TGTGCCAGCAGCCTAGACATGCGAGGGCCGGCGGACACCATATATTTT. Amino acid sequence: CASSLDMRGPADTIYF.

In this sample, this clone turned up a few times. J is TRBJ1-5 and V is TRBV7-9; D unresolved. Germline lookup yields CDR1 SEHNR and CDR2 FQNEAQ (reference sequence). V lost 1 base and J lost 2, with 9 bases in between. This CDR3 region has 15 residues. The CDR3 bases are TGTGCCAGCAGCTTAGTGTCCGGTGGCAATCAGCCCCAGCATTTT. This encodes CASSLVSGGNQPQHF.

V is TRBV5-4 and J is TRBJ1-1; D is ambiguous. Germline V lookup: CDR1 SGHNT, CDR2 YYREEE (reference sequence). The CDR3 consists of 14 residues. Deletions cut 2 bases from V and 3 bases from J, with 11 bases between. The CDR3: CASSLRGWDTEAFF. CDR3 in DNA: TGTGCCAGCAGCTTACGAGGTTGGGACACTGAAGCTTTCTTT. The variable domain in full, with the rest retrieved from reference TRBV5-4 and TRBJ1-1, is ETGVTQSPTHLIKTRGQQVTLRCSSQSGHNTVSWYQQALGQGPQFIFQYYREEENGRGNFPPRFSGLQFPNYSSELNVNALELDDSALYLCASSLRGWDTEAFFGQGTRLTVV.

The chain recombines TRBV18 with TRBJ2-2, with TRBD2 matching over 12 bases. Germline CDR1 is KGHSH and CDR2 is LQKENI. The CDR3 extends over 16 amino acids. V lost 4 bases to trimming and J lost 5 bases; unmatched junction nucleotides: 5. As DNA, the CDR3 is TGTGCCAGCTCACAACTAGCGGGAGGACGAACCGGGGAGCTGTTTTTT. This gives the protein CASSQLAGGRTGELFF.

The V gene is TRBV7-9, the J gene TRBJ2-6, with 7 nucleotides matching TRBD2. The trim removed 2 bases at V and 0 bases at J, leaving 7 bases unmatched. The CDR3 covers 18 residues. Germline CDR1 and CDR2: SEHNR and FQNEAQ (reference sequence). CDR3 DNA: TGTGCCAGCAGCTTAAGGGTAGCGGGCGGCTCTGGGGCCAACGTCCTGACTTTC. Amino acids: CASSLRVAGGSGANVLTF.

The CDR3 reads CASSAGVGGLRETQYF. CDR3 DNA sequence: TGTGCCAGCAGCGCGGGGGTCGGGGGACTACGGGAGACCCAGTACTTC. The V gene is TRBV9, the J gene TRBJ2-5; 7 nucleotides agree with TRBD2. Germline V gene data show CDR1 as SGDLS and CDR2 as YYNGEE. The CDR3 has 16 residues. The J segment lost 5 bases and the V segment lost 3 bases, leaving 13 bases of the junction unmatched.

This chain connects TRBV7-3 to TRBJ2-5, with D perhaps TRBD1 (5 bases). The CDR3 covers 16 residues. CDR1 and CDR2 (germline): SGHTA, FQGTGA. Trimming removed 1 base from V and 2 bases from J, with 14 bases in between. CDR3 protein: CASSLRHRTPQETQYF. The CDR3, as DNA: TGTGCCAGCAGCTTAAGGCACAGGACCCCTCAAGAGACCCAGTACTTC.

V gene TRBV6-1 combines with J gene TRBJ1-5; D is undetermined. V was trimmed by 1 base and J by 0 bases, leaving 7 bases between them. Per the germline V gene, CDR1 is MNHNS and CDR2 is SASEGT. This CDR3 is built from 15 residues. The CDR3 coding sequence is TGTGCCAGCAGTGAAGGTACGGTTAGCAATCAGCCCCAGCATTTT. This sequence encodes CASSEGTVSNQPQHF.

The chain uses TRBV4-1 and TRBJ2-5; no firm D call. Germline-derived CDR1 and CDR2 are MGHRA and YSYEKL. V dropped 1 base and J dropped 5 bases, with 11 bases sitting between them. This CDR3 is built from 14 residues. As DNA, the CDR3 is TGCGCCAGCAGCCAAGGGCGGTCCACGGAGACCCAGTACTTC. Residues: CASSQGRSTETQYF.

V gene TRBV7-2 combines with J gene TRBJ2-3; TRBD2 matches at 13 bases. V dropped 1 base and J dropped 5; count of bases not matched to a gene: 6. The germline V gene has CDR1 SGHTA and CDR2 FQGNSA. This CDR3 spans 17 amino acids. The CDR3 here is CASSLGAGLAGRDTQYF. CDR3 DNA: TGTGCCAGCAGCTTAGGGGCGGGACTAGCGGGACGAGATACGCAGTATTTT.

The chain carries TRBV19 and TRBJ2-2, with 7 nucleotides matching TRBD1. The CDR3 totals 13 residues. Trimming at V came to 9 bases and at J to 2 bases, leaving 3 bases not matched to a gene. Germline CDR1 reads LNHDA; CDR2 reads SQIVND (reference sequence). CDR3 sequence reads: CASRDRNTGELFF. The CDR3, as DNA: TGTGCCAGCCGGGACAGAAACACCGGGGAGCTGTTTTTT. Complete variable domain (other parts from reference TRBV19 and TRBJ2-2): DGGITQSPKYLFRKEGQNVTLSCEQNLNHDAMYWYRQDPGQGLRLIYYSQIVNDFQKGDIAEGYSVSREKKESFPLTVTSAQKNPTAFYLCASRDRNTGELFFGEGSRLTVL.

This chain connects TRBV7-2 to TRBJ1-5, with D tentatively TRBD1 (6 bases). This CDR3 is built from 15 residues. The V gene's germline CDR1 is SGHTA and CDR2 FQGNSA. Trimming took off 2 bases at V and 2 bases at J, with 10 bases between the two ends. The CDR3 is CASSLSAGGNQPQHF. The CDR3 bases are TGTGCCAGCAGCTTAAGCGCAGGGGGCAATCAGCCCCAGCATTTT. The variable domain in full, completed from reference TRBV7-2 and TRBJ1-5, reads GAGVSQSPSNKVTEKGKDVELRCDPISGHTALYWYRQSLGQGLEFLIYFQGNSAPDKSGLPSDRFSAERTGGSVSTLTIQRTQQEDSAVYLCASSLSAGGNQPQHFGDGTRLSIL.

CDR3 nucleotide sequence: TGTGCCAGCAGCGCCGGGACTATCTCCTACGAGCAGTACTTC. The encoded protein is CASSAGTISYEQYF. The chain carries TRBV2 and TRBJ2-7; TRBD2 agrees at 7 bases. This CDR3 comprises 14 residues. Germline values: CDR1 SNHLY, CDR2 FYNNEI. Losses at the gene ends were 6 bases for V and 0 bases for J; bases not matched to a gene: 5.

This clone was seen only a few times. This chain links TRBV18 with TRBJ2-3; D is possibly TRBD1 (6 bases). The CDR3 extends over 15 amino acids. V lost 3 bases, J lost 3 bases, and 13 bases lay in between. Germline V gene sequence: CDR1 KGHSH, CDR2 LQKENI. In DNA form, the CDR3 reads TGTGCCAGCTCACCTTCGACAGGAAAGACAGATACGCAGTATTTT. Translation gives CASSPSTGKTDTQYF. Looking up the rest from reference TRBV18 and TRBJ2-3 gives the full variable domain: NAGVMQNPRHLVRRRGQEARLRCSPMKGHSHVYWYRQLPEEGLKFMVYLQKENIIDESGMPKERFSAEFPKEGPSILRIQQVVRGDSAAYFCASSPSTGKTDTQYFGPGTRLTVL.

This chain uses TRBV5-1 with TRBJ2-5; 8 bases agree with TRBD2. This CDR3 has 16 residues. CDR1 is SGHRS, CDR2 YFSETQ, per germline. Unmatched junction bases numbered 13, after V lost 4 bases and J lost 5 bases. The CDR3 DNA reads as TGCGCCAGCAGCCCTGATCAGTCCGGGGGGGGCGAGACCCAGTACTTC. It is translated as CASSPDQSGGGETQYF. The full variable domain, its missing parts supplied by reference TRBV5-1 and TRBJ2-5, is KAGVTQTPRYLIKTRGQQVTLSCSPISGHRSVSWYQQTPGQGLQFLFEYFSETQRNKGNFPGRFSGRQFSNSRSEMNVSTLELGDSALYLCASSPDQSGGGETQYFGPGTRLLVL.

In this sample, this clone turned up once. This chain joins TRBV5-1 and TRBJ2-7; 9 bases fit TRBD1. After removal of 7 bases from V and 7 bases from J, the junction contained 15 bases not matched to a gene. The germline CDR1 and CDR2 sequences are SGHRS and YFSETQ. The CDR3 is 15 residues long. CDR3 sequence (DNA): TGCGCCAGCGGCCCCAAATTACAGGGGGCAGAAGAGCAGTACTTC. Residues: CASGPKLQGAEEQYF. Together with reference TRBV5-1 and TRBJ2-7, the CDR3 gives the full variable domain: KAGVTQTPRYLIKTRGQQVTLSCSPISGHRSVSWYQQTPGQGLQFLFEYFSETQRNKGNFPGRFSGRQFSNSRSEMNVSTLELGDSALYLCASGPKLQGAEEQYFGPGTRLTVT.

The chain employs TRBV10-3 and TRBJ2-5, with D possibly TRBD2 on 6 matching bases. V was clipped by 0 bases and J by 5 bases, with 22 bases between them. The CDR3 contains 18 residues. Germline CDR1 ENHRY, CDR2 SYGVKD. The CDR3 sequence is CAISESTRGSGPRETQYF. Here the CDR3 DNA reads TGTGCCATCAGTGAGTCGACTCGAGGTAGCGGTCCTCGGGAGACCCAGTACTTC.

The chain joins TRBV11-2 to TRBJ1-2; D is possibly TRBD1 (6 bases). Germline assignment: CDR1 SGHAT and CDR2 FQNNGV. V lost 1 base to trimming and J lost 4 bases, with 7 bases between them. This CDR3 has 13 residues. DNA of the CDR3: TGTGCCAGCAGCTTAGGACAGGCCTATGGCTACACCTTC. Amino acid sequence: CASSLGQAYGYTF.

J is TRBJ2-7 and V is TRBV3-1 (or the pseudogene TRBV3-2); 10 bases line up with TRBD2. CDR1 and CDR2 (germline): LGHDT, YNNKEL (reference sequence). J lost 1 base, V lost 4 bases, and 4 bases had no gene match. The CDR3 runs 15 residues. CDR3 coding DNA: TGTGCCAGCAGCCTCGGGACTAGCGTGTCCTACGAGCAGTACTTC. Its protein product is CASSLGTSVSYEQYF.

The CDR3 coding sequence is TGTGCCACCAGCAGAGAGGGAGGACAAAAATATGGCTACACCTTC. Translation gives CATSREGGQKYGYTF. The V gene is TRBV15, the J gene TRBJ1-2; D is perhaps TRBD1 (5 bases). This CDR3 spans 15 amino acids. With 0 bases removed from V and 5 bases from J, the gap between germline ends came to 13 bases. Per germline, CDR1 LNHNV and CDR2 YYDKDF (reference sequence).

The chain joins TRBV5-1 to TRBJ1-2; D not resolved. Between the trimmed V and J ends, which lost 2 bases and 6 bases, there was a span of 14 bases. This CDR3 has 14 amino acids. CDR1 and CDR2 from the germline V gene are SGHRS and YFSETQ. The CDR3 here is CASSFLPGSHGYTF. The CDR3 DNA reads as TGCGCCAGCAGCTTTCTTCCCGGGAGCCATGGCTACACCTTC.

The chain recombines TRBV6-1 with TRBJ2-7, with 8 positions matching TRBD1. V was clipped by 6 bases and J by 5 bases; unmatched bases: 9. This CDR3 is 14 amino acids long. Germline V gene lookup returns CDR1 MNHNS and CDR2 SASEGT. The CDR3 spells CASSPLDRGHEQYF. The CDR3 nucleotides are TGTGCCAGCAGCCCACTAGACAGGGGCCACGAGCAGTACTTC.

This clone was seen a single time. J is TRBJ2-5 and V is TRBV5-4; D may be TRBD2 (6 bases). The V gene's germline CDR1 is SGHNT and CDR2 YYREEE (reference sequence). With 4 bases removed from V and 3 bases from J, the gap between germline ends came to 13 bases. The CDR3 has 14 residues. CDR3 residues: CASSTPTGEETQYF. The CDR3 DNA follows: TGTGCCAGCAGCACCCCGACGGGAGAAGAGACCCAGTACTTC.

The CDR3 coding sequence is TGTGCCAGCACTCCCTCGGGAGCGAGGGGCTACACCTTC. Residues: CASTPSGARGYTF. V is TRBV12-3 or TRBV12-4 and J is TRBJ1-2; D is uncertain. This CDR3 comprises 13 residues. The V gene lost 7 bases and the J gene lost 8 bases, with 17 bases spanning the gap.

The chain links TRBV19 to TRBJ2-7; 11 bases are shared with TRBD2. V was pared by 3 bases and J by 4 bases, with 14 bases of the junction left unmatched. The CDR3 consists of 18 residues. Germline V gene sequence: CDR1 LNHDA, CDR2 SQIVND (reference sequence). Here the CDR3 reads CASSMMLAGGQWAYEQYF. The CDR3 region has the DNA TGTGCCAGTAGTATGATGCTAGCGGGAGGCCAATGGGCTTACGAGCAGTACTTC.